The source of this T cell receptor beta chain is a study of blood T cells in healthy people across ages. General study points: The study found more naive CD4+ cells and higher diversity in long-lived than aged donors. Shifts in expanded clonotypes may have been confounded by donor CMV status, which was unknown.

Then a second PCR, running about 6 to 12 cycles, was carried out with a sample-barcoded 5' primer and a J-beta primer mix. One entry per CDR3 protein results from TCRdb running MiXCR on the 5' RACE reads. The sample holds over 700,000 distinct CDR3 sequences, roughly 50% seen once. On this clonotype: The antigen is unknown.

The authors isolated at least 7 million PBMCs per sample. Germline V gene sequence: CDR1 MNHEY, CDR2 SVGAGI. The CDR3 is 16 amino acids. This sequence originates from a man at least 80 years old in good health. What was sequenced was blood. This chain links TRBV6-5 with TRBJ2-5; 7 bases fit TRBD2. Matching the DNA end better, TRBJ2-7 makes the J call doubtful. CDR3 in DNA: TGTGCCAGCAGTTACTCGATGGCGGGAGCGGCCGGCGAGCAGTACTTC. It specifies CASSYSMAGAAGEQYF.